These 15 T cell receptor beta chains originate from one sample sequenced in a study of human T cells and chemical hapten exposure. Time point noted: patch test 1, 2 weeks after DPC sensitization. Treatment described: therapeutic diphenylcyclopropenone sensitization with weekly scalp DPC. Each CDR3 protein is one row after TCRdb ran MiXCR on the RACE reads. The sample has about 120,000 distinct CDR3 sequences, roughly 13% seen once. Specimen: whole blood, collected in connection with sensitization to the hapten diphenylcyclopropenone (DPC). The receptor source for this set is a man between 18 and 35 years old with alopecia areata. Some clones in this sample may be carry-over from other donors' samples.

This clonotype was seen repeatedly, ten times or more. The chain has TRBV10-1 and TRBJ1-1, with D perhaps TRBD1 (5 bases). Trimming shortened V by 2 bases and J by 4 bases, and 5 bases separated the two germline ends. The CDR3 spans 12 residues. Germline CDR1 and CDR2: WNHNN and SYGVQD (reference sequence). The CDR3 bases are TGCGCCAGCAGTGAGGGGGGCACTGAAGCTTTCTTT. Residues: CASSEGGTEAFF.

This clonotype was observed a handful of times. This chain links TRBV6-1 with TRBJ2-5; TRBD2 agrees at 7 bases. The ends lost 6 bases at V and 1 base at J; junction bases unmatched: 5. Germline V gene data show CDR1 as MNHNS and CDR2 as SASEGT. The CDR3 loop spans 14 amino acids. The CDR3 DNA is TGTGCCAGCAGGCGGGGGAGTTTCCAAGAGACCCAGTACTTC. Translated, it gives CASRRGSFQETQYF.

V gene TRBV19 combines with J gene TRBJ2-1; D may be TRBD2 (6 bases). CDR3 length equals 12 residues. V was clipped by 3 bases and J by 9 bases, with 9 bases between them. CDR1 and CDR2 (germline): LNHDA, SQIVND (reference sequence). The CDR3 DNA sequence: TGTGCCAGTAGTATCGGGGGTAGTGAGCAGTTCTTC. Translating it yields CASSIGGSEQFF.

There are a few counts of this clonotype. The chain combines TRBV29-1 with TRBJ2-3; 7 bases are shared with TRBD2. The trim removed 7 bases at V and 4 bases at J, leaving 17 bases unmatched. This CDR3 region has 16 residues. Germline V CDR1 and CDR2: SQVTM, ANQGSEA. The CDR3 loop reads CSARDPAGVTADTQYF. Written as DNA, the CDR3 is TGCAGCGCCCGGGACCCGGCGGGGGTAACGGCAGATACGCAGTATTTT.

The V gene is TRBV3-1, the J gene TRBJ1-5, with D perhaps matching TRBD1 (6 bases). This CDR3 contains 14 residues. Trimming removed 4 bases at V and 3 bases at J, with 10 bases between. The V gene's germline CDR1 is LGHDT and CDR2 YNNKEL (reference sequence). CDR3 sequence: CASSPDRANQPQHF. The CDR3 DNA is TGTGCCAGCAGCCCGGACAGAGCCAATCAGCCCCAGCATTTT.

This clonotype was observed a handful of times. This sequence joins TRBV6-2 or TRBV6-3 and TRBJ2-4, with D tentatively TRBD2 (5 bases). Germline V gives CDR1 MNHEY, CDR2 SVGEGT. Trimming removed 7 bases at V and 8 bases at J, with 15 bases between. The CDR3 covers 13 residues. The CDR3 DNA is TGTGCCAGCACGGTAAGAGGGTCGGACATTCAGTACTTC. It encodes CASTVRGSDIQYF.

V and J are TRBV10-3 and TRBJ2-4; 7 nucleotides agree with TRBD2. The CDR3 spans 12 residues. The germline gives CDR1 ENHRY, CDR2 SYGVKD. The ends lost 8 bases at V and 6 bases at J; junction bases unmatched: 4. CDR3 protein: CAIGGEGNIQYF. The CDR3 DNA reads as TGTGCCATCGGAGGGGAGGGAAACATTCAGTACTTC.

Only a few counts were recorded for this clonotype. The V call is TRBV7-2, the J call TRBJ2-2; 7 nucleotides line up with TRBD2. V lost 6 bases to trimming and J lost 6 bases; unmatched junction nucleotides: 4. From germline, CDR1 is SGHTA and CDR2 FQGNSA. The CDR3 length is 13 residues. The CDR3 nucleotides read TGTGCCAGCAGTCATGGACTAGCCGGGGAGCTGTTTTTT. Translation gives CASSHGLAGELFF.

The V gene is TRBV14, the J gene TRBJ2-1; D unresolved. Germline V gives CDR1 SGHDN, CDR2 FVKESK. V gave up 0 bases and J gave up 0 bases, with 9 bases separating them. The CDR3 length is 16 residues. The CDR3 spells CASSQEVASSYNEQFF. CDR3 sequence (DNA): TGTGCCAGCAGCCAAGAGGTCGCAAGCTCCTACAATGAGCAGTTCTTC.

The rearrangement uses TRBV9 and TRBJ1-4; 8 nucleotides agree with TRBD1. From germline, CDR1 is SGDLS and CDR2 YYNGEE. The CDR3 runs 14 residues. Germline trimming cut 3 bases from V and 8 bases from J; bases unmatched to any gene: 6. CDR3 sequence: CASSETGGSEKLFF. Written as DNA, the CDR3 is TGTGCCAGCAGCGAAACAGGGGGATCGGAAAAACTGTTTTTT.

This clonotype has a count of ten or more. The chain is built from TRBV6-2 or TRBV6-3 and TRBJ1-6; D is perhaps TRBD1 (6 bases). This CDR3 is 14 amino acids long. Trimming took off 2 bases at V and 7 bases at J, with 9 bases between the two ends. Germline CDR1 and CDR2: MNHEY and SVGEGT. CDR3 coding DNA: TGTGCCAGCAGTTACGACAGGTTCAATTCACCCCTCCACTTT. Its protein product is CASSYDRFNSPLHF.

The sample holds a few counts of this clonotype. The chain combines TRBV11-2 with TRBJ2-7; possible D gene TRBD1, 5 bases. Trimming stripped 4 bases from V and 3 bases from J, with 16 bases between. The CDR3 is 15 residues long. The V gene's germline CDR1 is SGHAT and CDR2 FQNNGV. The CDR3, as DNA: TGTGCCAGCAGCTCCCCTGCCAGGGCACGCTACGAGCAGTACTTC. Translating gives CASSSPARARYEQYF.

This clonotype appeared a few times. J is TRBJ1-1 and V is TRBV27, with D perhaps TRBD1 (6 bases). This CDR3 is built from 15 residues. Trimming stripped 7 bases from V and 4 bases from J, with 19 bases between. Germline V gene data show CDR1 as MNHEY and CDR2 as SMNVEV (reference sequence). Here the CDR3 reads CASKVGQGPGTEAFF. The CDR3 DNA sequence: TGTGCCAGCAAAGTAGGGCAGGGGCCGGGCACTGAAGCTTTCTTT.

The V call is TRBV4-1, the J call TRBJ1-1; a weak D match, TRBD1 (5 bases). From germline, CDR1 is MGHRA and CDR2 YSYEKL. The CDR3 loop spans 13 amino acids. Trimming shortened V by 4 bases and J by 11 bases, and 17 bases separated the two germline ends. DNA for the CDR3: TGCGCCAGCAGCCGCCTTGGGACTCTGGGGGCTTTCTTT. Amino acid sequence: CASSRLGTLGAFF.

CDR3 region: CASSLGDTTYGYTF. The CDR3 region has the DNA TGTGCCAGCAGCCTAGGAGACACGACCTATGGCTACACCTTC. V is TRBV11-2 and J is TRBJ1-2; D is ambiguous. Between the trimmed V and J ends, which lost 5 bases and 4 bases, there was a span of 14 bases. The CDR3 has 14 amino acids. Per the germline V gene, CDR1 is SGHAT and CDR2 is FQNNGV.